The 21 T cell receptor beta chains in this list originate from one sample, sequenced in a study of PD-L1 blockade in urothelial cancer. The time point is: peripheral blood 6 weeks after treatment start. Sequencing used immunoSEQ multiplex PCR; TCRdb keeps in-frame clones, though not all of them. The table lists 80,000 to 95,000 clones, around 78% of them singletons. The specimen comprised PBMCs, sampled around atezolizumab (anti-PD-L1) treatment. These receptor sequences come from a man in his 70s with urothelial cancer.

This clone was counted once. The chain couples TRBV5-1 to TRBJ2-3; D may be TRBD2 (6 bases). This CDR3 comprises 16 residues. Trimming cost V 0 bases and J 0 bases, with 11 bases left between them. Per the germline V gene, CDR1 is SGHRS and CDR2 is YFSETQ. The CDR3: CASSLGVGTSTDTQYF. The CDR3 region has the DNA TGCGCCAGCAGCTTGGGGGTCGGGACTAGCACAGATACGCAGTATTTT.

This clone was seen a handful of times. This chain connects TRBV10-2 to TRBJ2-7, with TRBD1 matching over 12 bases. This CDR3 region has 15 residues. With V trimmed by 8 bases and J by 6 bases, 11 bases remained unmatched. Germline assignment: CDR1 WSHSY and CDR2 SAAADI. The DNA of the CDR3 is TGCGCCAGCCAAGCAGGGGGGACAGGGGGCCTCGAGCAGTACTTC. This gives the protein CASQAGGTGGLEQYF.

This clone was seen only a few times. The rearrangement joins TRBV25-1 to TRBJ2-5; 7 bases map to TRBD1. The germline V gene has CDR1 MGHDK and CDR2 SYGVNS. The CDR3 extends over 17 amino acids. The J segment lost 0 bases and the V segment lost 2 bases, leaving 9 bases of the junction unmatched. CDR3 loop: CASSEGGRGQYQETQYF. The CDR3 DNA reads TGTGCCAGCAGTGAAGGAGGTAGGGGACAGTACCAAGAGACCCAGTACTTC.

This CDR3 is CASSLTSVGEQFF. The CDR3 DNA reads TGTGCCAGCAGCTTGACTAGCGTCGGGGAGCAGTTCTTC. The chain recombines TRBV7-3 with TRBJ2-1; 8 bases map to TRBD2. The CDR3 totals 13 residues. CDR1 is SGHTA and CDR2 is FQGTGA in the germline V gene. J lost 10 bases, V lost 3 bases, and 5 bases had no gene match.

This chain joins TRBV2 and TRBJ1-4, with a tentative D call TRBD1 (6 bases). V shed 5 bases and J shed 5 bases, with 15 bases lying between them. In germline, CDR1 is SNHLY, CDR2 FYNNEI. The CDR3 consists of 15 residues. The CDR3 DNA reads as TGTGCCAGCAGTCTTCAGACAGGTGTGAATGAAAAACTGTTTTTT. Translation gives CASSLQTGVNEKLFF.

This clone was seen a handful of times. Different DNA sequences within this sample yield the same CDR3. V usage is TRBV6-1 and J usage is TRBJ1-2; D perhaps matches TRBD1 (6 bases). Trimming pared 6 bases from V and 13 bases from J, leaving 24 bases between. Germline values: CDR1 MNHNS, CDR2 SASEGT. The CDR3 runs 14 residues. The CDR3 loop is CASRLTGQYSVFTF. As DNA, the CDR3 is TGTGCCAGCAGGCTAACCGGACAGTACTCCGTCTTCACCTTC.

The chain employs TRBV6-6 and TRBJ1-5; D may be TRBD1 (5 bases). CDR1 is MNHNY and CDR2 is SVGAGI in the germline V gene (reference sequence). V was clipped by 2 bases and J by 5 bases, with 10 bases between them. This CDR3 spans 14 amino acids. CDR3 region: CASSYPGLDQPQHF. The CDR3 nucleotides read TGTGCCAGCAGTTACCCAGGGTTAGATCAGCCCCAGCATTTT.

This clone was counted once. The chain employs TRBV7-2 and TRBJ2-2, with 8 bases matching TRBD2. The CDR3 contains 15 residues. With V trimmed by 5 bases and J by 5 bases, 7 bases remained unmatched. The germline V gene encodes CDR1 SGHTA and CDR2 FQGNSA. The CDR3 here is CASSRRAGGTGELFF. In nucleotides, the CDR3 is TGTGCCAGCAGCCGTAGGGCGGGAGGAACCGGGGAGCTGTTTTTT.

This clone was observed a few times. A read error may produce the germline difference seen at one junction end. The CDR3 loop reads CASSLASGSTDTQYF. CDR3 sequence (DNA): TGTGCCAGCAGTTTAGCTAGCGGGAGCACAGATACGCAGTATTTT. The chain uses TRBV7-9 and TRBJ2-3; 8 positions match TRBD2. The CDR3 is 15 residues long. CDR1 is SEHNR and CDR2 is FQNEAQ in the germline V gene (reference sequence).

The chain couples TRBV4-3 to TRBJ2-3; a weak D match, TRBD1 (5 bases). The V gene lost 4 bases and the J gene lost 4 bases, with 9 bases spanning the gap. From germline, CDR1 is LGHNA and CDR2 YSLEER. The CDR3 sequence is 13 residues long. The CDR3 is CASSLQGADTQYF. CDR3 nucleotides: TGCGCCAGCAGCCTCCAGGGCGCAGATACGCAGTATTTT.

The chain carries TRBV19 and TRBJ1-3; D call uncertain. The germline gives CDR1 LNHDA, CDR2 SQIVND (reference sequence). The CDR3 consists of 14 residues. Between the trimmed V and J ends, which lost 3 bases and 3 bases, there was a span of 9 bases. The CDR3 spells CASSMFSSGNTIYF. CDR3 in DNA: TGTGCCAGTAGTATGTTTTCTAGTGGAAACACCATATATTTT.

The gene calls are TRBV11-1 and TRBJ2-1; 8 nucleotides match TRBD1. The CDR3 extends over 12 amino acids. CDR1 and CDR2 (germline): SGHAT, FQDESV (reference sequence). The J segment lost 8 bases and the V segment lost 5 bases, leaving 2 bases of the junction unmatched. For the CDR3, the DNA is TGTGCCAGCAGCCGGGGACAGGATGAGCAGTTCTTC. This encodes CASSRGQDEQFF.

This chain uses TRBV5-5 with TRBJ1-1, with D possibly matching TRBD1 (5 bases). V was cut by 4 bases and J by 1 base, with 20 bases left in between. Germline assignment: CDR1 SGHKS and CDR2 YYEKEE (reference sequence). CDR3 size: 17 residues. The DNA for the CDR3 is TGTGCCAGCAGCCCGGGACTTATAGGGGCATGGAACACTGAAGCTTTCTTT. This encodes CASSPGLIGAWNTEAFF.

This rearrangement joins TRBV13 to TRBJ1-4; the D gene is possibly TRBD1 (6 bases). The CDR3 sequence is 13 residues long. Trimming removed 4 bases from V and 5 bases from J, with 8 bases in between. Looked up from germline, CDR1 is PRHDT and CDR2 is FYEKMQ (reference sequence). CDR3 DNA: TGTGCCAGCAGCTGGCAGGGGAATGAAAAACTGTTTTTT. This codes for CASSWQGNEKLFF.

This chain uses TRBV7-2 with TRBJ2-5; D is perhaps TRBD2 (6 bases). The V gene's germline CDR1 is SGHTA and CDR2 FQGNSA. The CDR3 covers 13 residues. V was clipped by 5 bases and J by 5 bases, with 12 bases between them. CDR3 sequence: CASSIGSQETQYF. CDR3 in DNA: TGTGCCAGCAGCATCGGGAGCCAGGAGACCCAGTACTTC.

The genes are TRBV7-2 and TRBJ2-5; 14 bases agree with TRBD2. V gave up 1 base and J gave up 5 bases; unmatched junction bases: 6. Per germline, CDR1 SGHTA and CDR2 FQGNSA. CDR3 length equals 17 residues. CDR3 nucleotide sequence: TGTGCCAGCAGCTTAGGACTAGCGGGAGGGCTTGGCGAGACCCAGTACTTC. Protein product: CASSLGLAGGLGETQYF.

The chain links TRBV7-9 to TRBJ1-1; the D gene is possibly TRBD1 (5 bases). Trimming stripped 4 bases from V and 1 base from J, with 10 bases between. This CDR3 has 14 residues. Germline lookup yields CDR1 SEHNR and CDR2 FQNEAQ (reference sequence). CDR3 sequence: CASSSSTANTEAFF. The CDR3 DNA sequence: TGTGCCAGCAGCTCCTCGACAGCGAACACTGAAGCTTTCTTT.

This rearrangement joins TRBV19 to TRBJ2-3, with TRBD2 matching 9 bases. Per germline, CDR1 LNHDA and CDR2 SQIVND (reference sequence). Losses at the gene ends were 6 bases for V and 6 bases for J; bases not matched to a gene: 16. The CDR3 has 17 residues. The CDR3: CASSPSGIAGVPDTQYF. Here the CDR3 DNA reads TGTGCCAGTAGCCCTAGTGGAATAGCGGGGGTCCCCGATACGCAGTATTTT.

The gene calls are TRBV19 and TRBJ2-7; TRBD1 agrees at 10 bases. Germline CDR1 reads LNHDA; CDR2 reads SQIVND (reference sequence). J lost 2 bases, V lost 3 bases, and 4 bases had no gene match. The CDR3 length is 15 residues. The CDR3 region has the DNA TGTGCCAGTAGTATGGGGACAGGGGCTACCTACGAGCAGTACTTC. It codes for CASSMGTGATYEQYF.

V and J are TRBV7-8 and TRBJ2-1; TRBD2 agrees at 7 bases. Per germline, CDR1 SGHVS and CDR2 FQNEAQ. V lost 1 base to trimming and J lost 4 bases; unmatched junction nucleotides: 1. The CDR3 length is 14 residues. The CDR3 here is CASSLVSGYNEQFF. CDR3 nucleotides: TGTGCCAGCAGCTTAGTTAGCGGGTACAATGAGCAGTTCTTC.

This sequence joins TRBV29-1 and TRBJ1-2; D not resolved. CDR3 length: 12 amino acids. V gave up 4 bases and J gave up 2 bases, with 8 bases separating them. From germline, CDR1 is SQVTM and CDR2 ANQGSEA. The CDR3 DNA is TGCAGCGTTGCGGCGGAGAACTATGGCTACACCTTC. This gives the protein CSVAAENYGYTF.